A single sample is the source of the 21 T cell receptor beta chains below, sequenced in a study of T cells after yellow fever vaccination. In TCRdb, the 5' RACE reads were re-called with MiXCR into one record per CDR3 protein. Counted here are some 80,000 distinct CDR3 sequences, more than 10% occurring once; the ten biggest clones make up around 25%. Sequencing used CD8+ T cells not binding an NS4B(214-222) dextramer, sorted from PBMCs, obtained about 21 days after the first yellow fever vaccination. The receptors come from a man between 18 and 29 years old who received the YFV17D yellow fever vaccine.

This chain connects TRBV11-2 to TRBJ2-1; D gene uncertain. Per the germline V gene, CDR1 is SGHAT and CDR2 is FQNNGV. The CDR3 spans 13 residues. The V end was cut by 4 bases, the J end by 7 bases, with 11 bases between. The CDR3 loop reads CASSYNSRNEQFF. CDR3 nucleotide sequence: TGTGCCAGCAGCTACAATAGTCGGAATGAGCAGTTCTTC.

This chain joins TRBV6-2 or TRBV6-3 and TRBJ2-3; TRBD1 might be the D (5 bases). The CDR3 contains 15 residues. Between the trimmed V and J ends, which lost 2 bases and 4 bases, there was a span of 13 bases. Per the germline V gene, CDR1 is MNHEY and CDR2 is SVGEGT. For the CDR3, the DNA is TGTGCCAGCAGTTACCATTCAGGGTGGGCAGATACGCAGTATTTT. Its translation: CASSYHSGWADTQYF.

The V call is TRBV29-1, the J call TRBJ2-7; 8 nucleotides align to TRBD1. Per the germline V gene, CDR1 is SQVTM and CDR2 is ANQGSEA. Germline trimming cut 6 bases from V and 4 bases from J; bases unmatched to any gene: 5. This CDR3 is built from 12 residues. As DNA, the CDR3 is TGCAGCGTCGTACAGGGGGAATACGAGCAGTACTTC. Encoded protein: CSVVQGEYEQYF.

Only a few counts were recorded for this clonotype. The rearrangement links TRBV5-1 to TRBJ1-6; D may be TRBD1 (5 bases). Trimming cost V 4 bases and J 14 bases, with 19 bases left between them. This CDR3 is built from 14 residues. Germline CDR1 and CDR2: SGHRS and YFSETQ. CDR3 in amino acids: CASSPGDSLESLHF. The CDR3 coding sequence is TGCGCCAGCAGCCCCGGAGACAGCCTGGAGTCCCTCCACTTT.

This clonotype was counted ten times or more. This rearrangement joins TRBV12-3 or TRBV12-4 to TRBJ2-1; TRBD2 might be the D (6 bases). The CDR3 runs to 14 residues. The V and J ends lost 4 bases and 8 bases respectively, with 15 bases between them. CDR3 in DNA: TGTGCCAGCAGTTACCCGCCCAGGGAGGATGAGCAGTTCTTC. Residues: CASSYPPREDEQFF.

This chain uses TRBV5-1 with TRBJ1-2; D might be TRBD1 (5 bases). The germline V and J ends were trimmed by 2 bases and 5 bases, with 10 bases remaining between them. This CDR3 is built from 13 residues. CDR1 is SGHRS and CDR2 is YFSETQ in the germline V gene. The CDR3 DNA reads TGCGCCAGCAGCTTTCGGGGCCAGTATGGCTACACCTTC. It is translated as CASSFRGQYGYTF. Drawing the rest from reference TRBV5-1 and TRBJ1-2, the complete variable domain is KAGVTQTPRYLIKTRGQQVTLSCSPISGHRSVSWYQQTPGQGLQFLFEYFSETQRNKGNFPGRFSGRQFSNSRSEMNVSTLELGDSALYLCASSFRGQYGYTFGSGTRLTVV.

V gene TRBV5-1 combines with J gene TRBJ1-5; D unresolved. This CDR3 is built from 15 residues. The V gene's germline CDR1 is SGHRS and CDR2 YFSETQ. Trimming pared 4 bases from V and 0 bases from J, leaving 11 bases between. The CDR3 is CASSQTGYSNQPQHF. CDR3 DNA: TGCGCCAGCAGCCAGACGGGATATAGCAATCAGCCCCAGCATTTT.

This chain links TRBV7-6 with TRBJ2-5, with D perhaps TRBD1 or TRBD2 (6 bases each). Germline CDR1 is SGHVS and CDR2 is FNYEAQ. The CDR3 runs 17 residues. V was trimmed by 2 bases and J by 3 bases, leaving 19 bases between them. The CDR3 reads CASSLSAATGAEETQYF. In DNA form, the CDR3 reads TGTGCCAGCAGCTTATCTGCGGCGACGGGGGCTGAAGAGACCCAGTACTTC.

This clonotype was seen a few times. The rearrangement links TRBV28 to TRBJ1-2, with D perhaps TRBD1 (6 bases). The CDR3 runs 14 residues. Germline CDR1 is MDHEN and CDR2 is SYDVKM. Trimming shortened V by 6 bases and J by 5 bases, and 16 bases separated the two germline ends. CDR3 in amino acids: CASRYMGTLYGYTF. The CDR3 DNA follows: TGTGCCAGCAGATATATGGGGACACTTTATGGCTACACCTTC.

The table lists this clonotype with a few counts. This sequence joins TRBV5-4 and TRBJ2-3, with TRBD2 matching over 7 bases. The CDR3 spans 16 residues. The J segment lost 2 bases and the V segment lost 3 bases, leaving 9 bases of the junction unmatched. CDR1 and CDR2 (germline): SGHNT, YYREEE (reference sequence). CDR3 sequence (DNA): TGTGCCAGCAGCTACCCTCGGGGGGACTCCACAGATACGCAGTATTTT. It encodes CASSYPRGDSTDTQYF.

This clonotype was recorded once. Just one base apart from a much larger clone, this may be a read error. The rearrangement joins TRBV4-3 to TRBJ2-1; D gene unclear. The CDR3 covers 15 residues. CDR1 LGHNA and CDR2 YSLEER come from the germline V gene. The CDR3 reads CASSQGTSSSNEQFF. Written as DNA, the CDR3 is TGCGCCAGCAGCCAAGGCACGAGCTCCTCCAATGAGCAGTTCTTC.

V gene TRBV28 combines with J gene TRBJ2-1; D not resolved. Germline CDR1 MDHEN, CDR2 SYDVKM. This CDR3 has 15 amino acids. The V gene lost 6 bases and the J gene lost 5 bases, with 17 bases spanning the gap. CDR3: CASRPYRAVNNEQFF. The CDR3 coding sequence is TGTGCCAGCAGACCCTACCGGGCCGTGAACAATGAGCAGTTCTTC.

The J gene is TRBJ2-7, the V gene TRBV29-1, with a tentative D call TRBD1 (5 bases). Germline values: CDR1 SQVTM, CDR2 ANQGSEA. V lost 4 bases, J lost 0 bases, and 10 bases lay in between. The CDR3 loop spans 13 amino acids. CDR3 DNA sequence: TGCAGCGTTGTGGGGCCGAGCTCCTACGAGCAGTACTTC. Its protein is CSVVGPSSYEQYF.

The rearrangement uses TRBV10-3 and TRBJ1-5, with D tentatively TRBD1 (5 bases). The CDR3 covers 16 residues. Germline CDR1 reads ENHRY; CDR2 reads SYGVKD. Between the trimmed V and J ends, which lost 0 bases and 6 bases, there was a span of 15 bases. The CDR3 loop is CAISESFGAEGQPQHF. In DNA form, the CDR3 reads TGTGCCATCAGTGAGTCCTTCGGGGCAGAGGGTCAGCCCCAGCATTTT.

This sequence joins TRBV20-1 and TRBJ2-5; no clear D. The CDR3 contains 13 residues. The ends were cut back, 3 bases at V and 4 bases at J, with 12 bases in the middle. Germline assignment: CDR1 DFQATT and CDR2 SNEGSKA (reference sequence). The CDR3 spells CSASPKRSETQYF. The CDR3 nucleotides read TGCAGTGCTAGCCCCAAGCGATCAGAGACCCAGTACTTC.

The CDR3 loop reads CASSQVGTITDTQYF. The CDR3, as DNA: TGCGCCAGCAGCCAAGTGGGGACTATCACAGATACGCAGTATTTT. The chain links TRBV4-3 to TRBJ2-3; 7 bases align to TRBD2. The length of the CDR3 is 15 residues. The V gene end was trimmed by 1 base and the J gene end by 2 bases; junction bases not matched to a gene: 3. Germline CDR1 and CDR2: LGHNA and YSLEER.

This clonotype has only a few counts. The chain combines TRBV28 with TRBJ2-7; D is possibly TRBD1 (6 bases). Deletions cut 3 bases from V and 3 bases from J, with 9 bases between. Germline lookup yields CDR1 MDHEN and CDR2 SYDVKM. CDR3 length: 13 residues. The CDR3 is CASSLGDNYEQYV. The CDR3 DNA is TGTGCCAGCAGTTTGGGGGACAACTACGAGCAGTACGTC.

The CDR3 sequence is CASRYRGAPTDTQYF. In DNA, the CDR3 is TGCGCCAGCAGGTACCGAGGGGCCCCCACAGATACGCAGTATTTT. V gene TRBV5-1 combines with J gene TRBJ2-3, with D perhaps given as TRBD1 or TRBD2 (5 bases each). Trimming took off 5 bases at V and 2 bases at J, with 15 bases between the two ends. Germline loops: CDR1 SGHRS, CDR2 YFSETQ. This CDR3 region has 15 residues. The full variable domain, with the rest looked up from reference TRBV5-1 and TRBJ2-3, is KAGVTQTPRYLIKTRGQQVTLSCSPISGHRSVSWYQQTPGQGLQFLFEYFSETQRNKGNFPGRFSGRQFSNSRSEMNVSTLELGDSALYLCASRYRGAPTDTQYFGPGTRLTVL.

This clonotype was counted only a few times. V is TRBV21-1 and J is TRBJ1-6; TRBD1 is the table's D call and was not checked against the DNA. TRBV21-1 is a known pseudogene. The CDR3 is 16 residues long. The CDR3 region is CASSNRGRWIDSPLHF. The CDR3 DNA sequence: TGTGCCAGCAGCAATAGGGGGCGCTGGATAGACTCACCCCTCCACTTT.

At least ten counts were recorded for this clonotype. The J gene is TRBJ1-5, the V gene TRBV12-3 or TRBV12-4; D unresolved. The CDR3 is 15 residues long. V gave up 3 bases and J gave up 4 bases, with 13 bases separating them. This chain's CDR3 is CASSFRPVNNQPQHF. The CDR3, as DNA: TGTGCCAGCAGTTTTCGACCCGTCAATAATCAGCCCCAGCATTTT.

The gene calls are TRBV6-5 and TRBJ1-2; D is undetermined. Germline assignment: CDR1 MNHEY and CDR2 SVGAGI. V was cut by 0 bases and J by 2 bases, with 4 bases left in between. The CDR3 consists of 13 residues. The CDR3 loop is CASSYSSNYGYTF. The CDR3 nucleotides read TGTGCCAGCAGTTACTCCTCCAACTATGGCTACACCTTC.